This paragraph reports one T cell receptor (beta chain). One end of the junction fails to match germline, which may point to a read error. The CDR3 spans 15 residues. Germline CDR1 MGHRA, CDR2 YSYEKL. Participating donors were healthy, HIV-negative adults free of recent acute infections or vaccinations. This sample was included in a study of shared clonotypes between healthy human individuals. Sequencing was at deep level. Unsorted PBMCs provided DNA that was sequenced on ten immunoSEQ deep assay plates. Clones were read by immunoSEQ multiplex PCR, and TCRdb kept only the in-frame ones, dropping some. The sample has about 450,000 clones, roughly 77% seen once.

Sample: PBMCs. J is TRBJ1-5 and V is TRBV4-1; D may be TRBD1 (6 bases). This TCR was recovered from a woman in her thirties or forties in good health. Some clones in this sample may be carry-over from other donors' samples. Here the CDR3 reads CASSQDEGGHQPQHF. The CDR3 bases are TGTGCCAGCAGCCAAGATGAGGGGGGCCATCAGCCCCAGCATTTT.